The TCR beta chain under discussion was sequenced for a study of CD8+ T cells in alopecia areata. Stated treatment: oral pan-JAK inhibitor, 5-10 mg twice daily. RNA was extracted and reverse transcribed into cDNA as the sequencing template. Using immunoSEQ multiplex PCR, the repertoire was profiled, and TCRdb retains in-frame clones only, with some absent. Of about 140,000 clones listed, more than 85% are singletons. This TCR was recovered from a human donor with alopecia areata. Sample: CD8+ T cells sorted from blood, taken at week 4, from a patient treated with tofacitinib.

The CDR3 DNA reads as TGTGCCAGCAGCACATCGATAGTAGGGGTAGCGGGGAAGAATGAGCAGTTCTTC. Protein product: CASSTSIVGVAGKNEQFF. The chain combines TRBV7-9 with TRBJ2-1, with 8 positions matching TRBD2. CDR3 length equals 18 residues. Germline V gene data show CDR1 as SEHNR and CDR2 as FQNEAQ (reference sequence). Germline trimming cut 5 bases from V and 7 bases from J; bases unmatched to any gene: 19.